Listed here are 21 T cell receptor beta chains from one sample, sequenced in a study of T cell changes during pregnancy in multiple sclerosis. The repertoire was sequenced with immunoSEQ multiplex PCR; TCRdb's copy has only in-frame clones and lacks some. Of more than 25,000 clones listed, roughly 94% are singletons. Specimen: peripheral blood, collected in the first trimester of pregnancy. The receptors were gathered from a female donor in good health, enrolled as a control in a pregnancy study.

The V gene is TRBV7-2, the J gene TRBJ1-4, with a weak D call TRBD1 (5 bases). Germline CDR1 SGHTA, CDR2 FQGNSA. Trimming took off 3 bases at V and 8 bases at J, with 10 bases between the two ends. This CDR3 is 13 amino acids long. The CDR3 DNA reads TGTGCCAGCAGCTTTGACAGACGGGAAAAACTGTTTTTT. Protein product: CASSFDRREKLFF.

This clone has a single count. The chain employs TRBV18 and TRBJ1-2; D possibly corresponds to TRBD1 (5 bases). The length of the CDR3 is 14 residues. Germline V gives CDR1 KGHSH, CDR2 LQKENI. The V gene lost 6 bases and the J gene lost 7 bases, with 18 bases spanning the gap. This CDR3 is CASSAGGDSSGYTF. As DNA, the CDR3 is TGTGCCAGCTCCGCCGGGGGTGACTCTAGTGGCTACACCTTC.

The CDR3 reads CASSRTPDRNQPQHF. As DNA, the CDR3 is TGTGCCAGCAGCCGGACACCCGACCGCAATCAGCCCCAGCATTTT. The chain has TRBV5-5 and TRBJ1-5, with a tentative D call TRBD1 (5 bases). Germline V gene lookup returns CDR1 SGHKS and CDR2 YYEKEE (reference sequence). Trimming pared 4 bases from V and 2 bases from J, leaving 13 bases between. The CDR3 loop spans 15 amino acids.

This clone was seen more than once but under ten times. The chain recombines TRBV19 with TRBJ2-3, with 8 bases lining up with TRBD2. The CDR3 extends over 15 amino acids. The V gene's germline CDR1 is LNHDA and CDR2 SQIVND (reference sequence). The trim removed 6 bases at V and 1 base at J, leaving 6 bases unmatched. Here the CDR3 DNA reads TGTGCCAGTAGACCACTAGCGGCGCGCACAGATACGCAGTATTTT. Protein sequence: CASRPLAARTDTQYF.

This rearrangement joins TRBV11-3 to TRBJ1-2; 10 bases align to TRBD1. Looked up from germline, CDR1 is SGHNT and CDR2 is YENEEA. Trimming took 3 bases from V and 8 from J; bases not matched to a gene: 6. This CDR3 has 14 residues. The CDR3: CASSFDDRGRGYTF. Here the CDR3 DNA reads TGTGCCAGCAGCTTCGACGACAGGGGGCGAGGCTACACCTTC.

The CDR3, as DNA: TGTGCCAGCAGCTCGATCGACTTCGGAGAGACCCAGTACTTC. Translating gives CASSSIDFGETQYF. This chain connects TRBV5-4 to TRBJ2-5; the D is unclear. Germline CDR1 is SGHNT and CDR2 is YYREEE (reference sequence). The V gene lost 3 bases and the J gene lost 4 bases, with 13 bases spanning the gap. The CDR3 is 14 amino acids.

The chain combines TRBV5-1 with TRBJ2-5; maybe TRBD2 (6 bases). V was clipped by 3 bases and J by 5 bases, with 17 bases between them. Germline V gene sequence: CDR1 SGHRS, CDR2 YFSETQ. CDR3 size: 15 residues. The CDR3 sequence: CASSSSGVGLETQYF. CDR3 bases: TGCGCCAGCAGCTCCTCGGGGGTCGGCTTGGAGACCCAGTACTTC.

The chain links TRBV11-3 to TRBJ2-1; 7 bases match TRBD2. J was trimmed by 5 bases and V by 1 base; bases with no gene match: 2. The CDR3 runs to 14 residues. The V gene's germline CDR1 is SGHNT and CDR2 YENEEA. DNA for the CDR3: TGTGCCAGCAGCTTAGGGCTAGCGGACAATGAGCAGTTCTTC. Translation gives CASSLGLADNEQFF.

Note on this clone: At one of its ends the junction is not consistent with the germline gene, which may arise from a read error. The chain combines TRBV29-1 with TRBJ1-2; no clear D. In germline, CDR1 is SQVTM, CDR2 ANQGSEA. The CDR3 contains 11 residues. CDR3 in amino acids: CSVEDLRGEGF. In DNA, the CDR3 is TGCAGCGTTGAAGATCTCAGAGGAGAGGGCTTC.

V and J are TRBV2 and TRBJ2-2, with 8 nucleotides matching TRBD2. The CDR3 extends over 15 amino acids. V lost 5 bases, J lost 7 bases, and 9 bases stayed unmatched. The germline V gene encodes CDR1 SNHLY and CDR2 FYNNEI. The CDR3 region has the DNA TGTGCCAGCAGTTTAATAGCGGGAACCCACGGGGAGCTGTTTTTT. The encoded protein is CASSLIAGTHGELFF.

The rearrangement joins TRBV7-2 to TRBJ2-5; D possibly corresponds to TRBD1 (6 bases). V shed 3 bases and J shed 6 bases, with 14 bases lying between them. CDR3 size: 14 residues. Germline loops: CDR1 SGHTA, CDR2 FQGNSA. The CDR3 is CASSFSQGRQTQYF. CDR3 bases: TGTGCCAGCAGCTTTAGTCAGGGGCGGCAGACCCAGTACTTC.

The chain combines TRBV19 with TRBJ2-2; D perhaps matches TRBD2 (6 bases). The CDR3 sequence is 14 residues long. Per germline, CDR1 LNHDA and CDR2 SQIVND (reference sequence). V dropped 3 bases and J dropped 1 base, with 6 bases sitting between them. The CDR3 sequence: CASSMGGNTGELFF. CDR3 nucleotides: TGTGCCAGTAGTATGGGAGGGAACACCGGGGAGCTGTTTTTT.

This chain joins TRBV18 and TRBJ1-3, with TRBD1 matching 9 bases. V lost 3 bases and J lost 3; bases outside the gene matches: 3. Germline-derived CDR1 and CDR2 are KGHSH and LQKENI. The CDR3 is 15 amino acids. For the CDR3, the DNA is TGTGCCAGCTCACCGGGACAGGGTAATGGAAACACCATATATTTT. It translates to CASSPGQGNGNTIYF.

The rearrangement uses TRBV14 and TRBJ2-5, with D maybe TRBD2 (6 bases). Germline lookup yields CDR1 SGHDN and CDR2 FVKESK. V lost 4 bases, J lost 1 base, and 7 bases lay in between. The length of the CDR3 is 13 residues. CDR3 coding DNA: TGTGCCAGCAGCCTACTAGCCCAAGAGACCCAGTACTTC. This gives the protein CASSLLAQETQYF.

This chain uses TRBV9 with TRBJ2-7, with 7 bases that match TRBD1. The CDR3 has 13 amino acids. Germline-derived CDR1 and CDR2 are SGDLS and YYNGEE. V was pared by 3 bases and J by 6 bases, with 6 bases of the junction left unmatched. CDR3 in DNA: TGTGCCAGCAGCGCTGGACAGGATCTCGAGCAGTACTTC. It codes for CASSAGQDLEQYF.

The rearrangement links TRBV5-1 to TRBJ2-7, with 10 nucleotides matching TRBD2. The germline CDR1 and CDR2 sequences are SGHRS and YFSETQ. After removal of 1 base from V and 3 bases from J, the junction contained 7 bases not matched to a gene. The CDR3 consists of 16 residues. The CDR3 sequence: CASSLWLGLADYEQYF. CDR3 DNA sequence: TGCGCCAGCAGCTTGTGGTTAGGACTAGCGGACTACGAGCAGTACTTC.

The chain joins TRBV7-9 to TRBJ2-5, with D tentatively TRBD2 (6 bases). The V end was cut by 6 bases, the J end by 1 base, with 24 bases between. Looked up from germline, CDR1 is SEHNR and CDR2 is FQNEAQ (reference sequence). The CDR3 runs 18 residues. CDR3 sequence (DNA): TGTGCCAGCAGTTCCGACTGGGCGGGGACCGTCGTCCAAGAGACCCAGTACTTC. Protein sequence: CASSSDWAGTVVQETQYF. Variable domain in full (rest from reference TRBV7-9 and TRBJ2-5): DTGVSQNPRHKITKRGQNVTFRCDPISEHNRLYWYRQTLGQGPEFLTYFQNEAQLEKSRLLSDRFSAERPKGSFSTLEIQRTEQGDSAMYLCASSSDWAGTVVQETQYFGPGTRLLVL.

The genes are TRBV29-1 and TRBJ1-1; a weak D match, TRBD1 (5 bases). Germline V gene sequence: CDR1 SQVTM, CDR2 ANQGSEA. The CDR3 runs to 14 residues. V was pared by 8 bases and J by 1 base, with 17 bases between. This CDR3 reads CSCWGRQGNTEAFF. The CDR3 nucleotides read TGCAGCTGTTGGGGCCGGCAGGGGAACACTGAAGCTTTCTTT. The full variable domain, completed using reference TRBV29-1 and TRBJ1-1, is SAVISQKPSRDICQRGTSLTIQCQVDSQVTMMFWYRQQPGQSLTLIATANQGSEATYESGFVIDKFPISRPNLTFSTLTVSNMSPEDSSIYLCSCWGRQGNTEAFFGQGTRLTVV.

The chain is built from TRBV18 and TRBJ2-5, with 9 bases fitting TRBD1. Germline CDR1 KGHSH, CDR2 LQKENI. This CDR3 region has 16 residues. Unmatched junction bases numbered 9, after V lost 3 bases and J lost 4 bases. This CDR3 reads CASSPPGTGIAETQYF. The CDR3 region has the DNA TGTGCCAGCTCACCCCCCGGGACAGGGATTGCAGAGACCCAGTACTTC.

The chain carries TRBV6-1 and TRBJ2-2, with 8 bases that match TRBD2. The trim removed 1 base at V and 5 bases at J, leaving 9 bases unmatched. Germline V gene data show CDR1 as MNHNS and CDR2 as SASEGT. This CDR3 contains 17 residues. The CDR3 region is CASSEVGVAGLTGELFF. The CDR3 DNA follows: TGTGCCAGCAGTGAAGTAGGGGTAGCGGGGTTAACCGGGGAGCTGTTTTTT.

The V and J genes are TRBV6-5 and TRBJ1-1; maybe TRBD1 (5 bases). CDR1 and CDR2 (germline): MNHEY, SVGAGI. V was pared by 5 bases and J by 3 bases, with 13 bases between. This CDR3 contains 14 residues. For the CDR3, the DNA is TGTGCCAGCAGTCAACAGGTCTCTCACACTGAAGCTTTCTTT. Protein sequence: CASSQQVSHTEAFF.